This T cell receptor (beta chain) was profiled in a study of cytomegalovirus exposure and HLA in healthy donors. Findings and limits, study-wide: Beyond CMV serostatus, there was no information to go on about immune exposure.

The PCR ran on 60 Vbeta and 13 Jbeta primers. Using immunoSEQ multiplex PCR, the repertoire was profiled, and TCRdb retains in-frame clones only, with some absent. The data show 100,000 to 120,000 clones, over 75% seen once. A remark on this clone: The target antigen is unknown.

The receptor's source is a woman aged 40 to 50 in good health and CMV-seropositive. The sample was PBMCs.

This CDR3 reads CASSFGQGADTIYF. CDR3 sequence (DNA): TGTGCCAGCAGCTTCGGACAGGGGGCAGACACCATATATTTT. The chain joins TRBV5-8 to TRBJ1-3, with 11 positions matching TRBD1. The V segment lost 2 bases and the J segment 8 bases; nucleotides outside the gene matches: 3. Germline CDR1 is SGHTS and CDR2 is YDEGEE. This CDR3 region has 14 residues.